These 2 T cell receptor beta chains were sequenced from one sample in a study of T-cell reconstitution after alpha-beta-depleted transplantation in children (dated by TCRdb to the mid-2010s). Libraries were constructed by PCR. The sample was run on an Illumina HiSeq 2500. TCR libraries were prepared with molecular barcoding, using unique molecular identifiers to normalize TCRbeta repertoire quantification. Using fastp at Q25 and MiXCR, TCRdb reprocessed the public reads and kept productive beta chains. Rows are unified per CDR3 protein, each entry keeping the most common DNA and genes. Here the sample has 600,000 or so distinct CDR3 sequences; 23% occur a single time. The top ten clones comprise 14% of the sample. The treatment or condition label corresponds to: allogeneic hematopoietic cell transplantation with graft depleted of TCRalphabeta T cells and CD19 B cells. Source: PBMCs, mostly from graft donor cells, taken 360 days after TCRalphabeta/CD19-depleted stem cell transplant. The receptor source for this set is a boy in the first two years of life who had a stem cell transplant for acute myeloid leukemia, so the T cells may come from the graft donor.

The table lists this clonotype with many counts. The gene calls are TRBV12-3 or TRBV12-4 and TRBJ1-2, with 8 bases identical to TRBD1. CDR3 size: 15 residues. With V trimmed by 3 bases and J by 7 bases, 10 bases remained unmatched. The CDR3 DNA follows: TGTGCCAGCAGTTTTCTCCAGGGGGCGAGTGGTGGCTACACCTTC. Encoded protein: CASSFLQGASGGYTF.

The rearrangement joins TRBV6-5 to TRBJ1-1, with 8 bases fitting TRBD1. Germline V gene lookup returns CDR1 MNHEY and CDR2 SVGAGI. The CDR3 covers 17 residues. V gave up 2 bases and J gave up 0 bases; unmatched junction bases: 8. CDR3 nucleotides: TGTGCCAGCAGTTACACTATAAGGACAGGGATGAACACTGAAGCTTTCTTT. Encoded protein: CASSYTIRTGMNTEAFF.